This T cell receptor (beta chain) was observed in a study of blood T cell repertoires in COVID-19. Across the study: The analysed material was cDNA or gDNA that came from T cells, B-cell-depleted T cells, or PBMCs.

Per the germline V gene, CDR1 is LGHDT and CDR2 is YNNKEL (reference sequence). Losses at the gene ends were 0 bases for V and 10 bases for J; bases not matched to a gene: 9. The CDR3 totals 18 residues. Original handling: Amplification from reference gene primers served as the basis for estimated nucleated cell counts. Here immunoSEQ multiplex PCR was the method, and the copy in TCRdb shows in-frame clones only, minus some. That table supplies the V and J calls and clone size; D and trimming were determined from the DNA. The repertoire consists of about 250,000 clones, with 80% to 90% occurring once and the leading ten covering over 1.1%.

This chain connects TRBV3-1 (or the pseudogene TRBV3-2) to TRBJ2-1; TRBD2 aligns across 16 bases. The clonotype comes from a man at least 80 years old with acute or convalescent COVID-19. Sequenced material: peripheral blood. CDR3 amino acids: CASSQDPGTSGGAYEQFF. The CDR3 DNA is TGTGCCAGCAGCCAAGACCCCGGGACTAGCGGGGGGGCATACGAGCAGTTCTTC.